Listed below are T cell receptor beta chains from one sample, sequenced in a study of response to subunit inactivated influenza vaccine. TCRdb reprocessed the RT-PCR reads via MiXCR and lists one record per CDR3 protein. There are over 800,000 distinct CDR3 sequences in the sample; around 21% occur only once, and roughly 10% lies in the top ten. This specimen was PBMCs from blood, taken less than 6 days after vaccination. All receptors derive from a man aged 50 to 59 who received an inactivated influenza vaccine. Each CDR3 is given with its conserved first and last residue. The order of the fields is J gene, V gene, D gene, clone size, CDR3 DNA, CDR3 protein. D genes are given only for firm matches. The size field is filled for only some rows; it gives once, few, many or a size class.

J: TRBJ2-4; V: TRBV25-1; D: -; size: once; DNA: TGTGCCAGCAGTGAATCCATCGACTCCTTAAAAAACATTCAGTACTTC; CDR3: CASSESIDSLKNIQYF
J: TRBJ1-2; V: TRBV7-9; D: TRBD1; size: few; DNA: TGTGCCAGCAGCCGCAGCCCGGACAGGATCTATGGCTACACCTTC; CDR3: CASSRSPDRIYGYTF
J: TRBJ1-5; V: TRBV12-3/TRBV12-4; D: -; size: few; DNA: TGTGCCAGCAACGAGGACGGCTATAGCAATCAGCCCCAGCATTTT; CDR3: CASNEDGYSNQPQHF
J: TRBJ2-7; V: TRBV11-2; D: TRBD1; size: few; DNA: TGTGCCAGCAGCGTGACAGGGACCTACGAGCAGTACTTC; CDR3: CASSVTGTYEQYF
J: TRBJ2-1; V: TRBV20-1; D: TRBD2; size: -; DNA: TGCAGTAGCGGGAGGGGACTAAACAATGAGCAGTTCTTC; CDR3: CSSGRGLNNEQFF
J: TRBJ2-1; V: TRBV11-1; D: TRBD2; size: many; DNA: TGTGCCAGCAGCTTTCCTCCCAGGCTAGCGGGAAAGAGGGATGAGCAGTTCTTC; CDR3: CASSFPPRLAGKRDEQFF
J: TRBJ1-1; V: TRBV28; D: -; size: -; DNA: TGTGCCAGCGCCGGACACTTGAACACTGAAGCTTTCTTT; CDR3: CASAGHLNTEAFF
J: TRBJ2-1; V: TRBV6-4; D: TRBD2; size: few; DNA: TGTGCCAGCAGTGACTCACGGCTAGCGGGGGCCAATGGGGTCCATGAGCAGTTCTTC; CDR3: CASSDSRLAGANGVHEQFF
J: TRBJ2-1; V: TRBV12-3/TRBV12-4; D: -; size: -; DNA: TGTGCCAGCAGTTTATCCGGAACCCCGTACAATGAGCAGTTCTTC; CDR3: CASSLSGTPYNEQFF
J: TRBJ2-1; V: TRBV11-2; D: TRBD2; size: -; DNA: TGTGCCAGCAGCCAAACCGGGACTAGCTCATACAATGAGCAGTTCTTC; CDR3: CASSQTGTSSYNEQFF
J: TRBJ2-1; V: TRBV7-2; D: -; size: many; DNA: TGTGCCAGCAGCCCCGGAGGGTTTGAGCAGTTCTTC; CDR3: CASSPGGFEQFF
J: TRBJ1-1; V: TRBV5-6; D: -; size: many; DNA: TGTGCCAGCAGCTTGAGGGGTCTGAACACTGAAGCTTTCTTT; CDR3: CASSLRGLNTEAFF
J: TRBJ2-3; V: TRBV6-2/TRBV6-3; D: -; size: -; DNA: TGTGCCAGCCAAAGTTACAATGGAGATACGCAGTATTTT; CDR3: CASQSYNGDTQYF
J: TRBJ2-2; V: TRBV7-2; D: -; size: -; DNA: TGTGCCAGCAGCCAAAGTGGTGACAGGACCACCGGGGAGCTGTTTTTT; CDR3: CASSQSGDRTTGELFF
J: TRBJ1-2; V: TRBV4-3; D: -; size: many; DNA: TGCGCCAGCAGCCAAGATCAGGGATCTCATGGCTACACCTTC; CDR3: CASSQDQGSHGYTF
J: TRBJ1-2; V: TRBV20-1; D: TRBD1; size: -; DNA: TGCAGTGCTAAGGGGACAGGGGACTATGGCTACACCTTC; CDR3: CSAKGTGDYGYTF
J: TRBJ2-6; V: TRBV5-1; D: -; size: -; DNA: TGCGCCAGCAGGGCCCAATCTGGGGCCAACGTCCTGACTTTC; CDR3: CASRAQSGANVLTF
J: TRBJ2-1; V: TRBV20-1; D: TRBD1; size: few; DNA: TGCAGTGCTACCAAGACAGGGCCAGGATCGAATGAGCAGTTCTTC; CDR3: CSATKTGPGSNEQFF
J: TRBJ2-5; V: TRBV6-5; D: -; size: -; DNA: TGTGCCAGCAGTTACTATGGCTCGGGGGCGAGAGAGACCCAGTACTTC; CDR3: CASSYYGSGARETQYF
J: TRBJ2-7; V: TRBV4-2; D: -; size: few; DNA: TGTGCCAGCAGCCAAGAGGGTGTGGGAGGCGAGCAGTACTTC; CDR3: CASSQEGVGGEQYF
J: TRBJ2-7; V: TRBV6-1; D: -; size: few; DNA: TGTGCCAGCACCCCAGGGTGGGCTTACGAGCAGTACTTC; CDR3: CASTPGWAYEQYF
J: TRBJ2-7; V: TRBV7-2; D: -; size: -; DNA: TGTGCCAGCAGCTTAGAGGACCGCGCCTACGAGCAGTACTTC; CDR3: CASSLEDRAYEQYF
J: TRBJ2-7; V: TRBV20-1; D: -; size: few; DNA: TGCAGTGCTAGAGGGGATTCGATCTACGAGCAGTACTTC; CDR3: CSARGDSIYEQYF
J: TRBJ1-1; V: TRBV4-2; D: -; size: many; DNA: TGTGCCAGCAGCCAAGGCCGAGGGAACACTGAAGCTTTCTTT; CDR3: CASSQGRGNTEAFF
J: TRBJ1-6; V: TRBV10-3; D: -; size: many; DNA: TGTGCCATCAGTGAGTCGATTGGGACGGACAATTCACCCCTCCACTTT; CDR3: CAISESIGTDNSPLHF
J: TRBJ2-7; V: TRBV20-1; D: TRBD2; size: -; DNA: TGCAGTGCTAGTAGCGGGGGATCCTACGAGCAGTACTTC; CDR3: CSASSGGSYEQYF
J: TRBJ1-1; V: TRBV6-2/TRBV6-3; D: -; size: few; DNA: TGTGCCAGCAGTTACACCGCGTTCGGTACTGAAGCTTTCTTT; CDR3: CASSYTAFGTEAFF
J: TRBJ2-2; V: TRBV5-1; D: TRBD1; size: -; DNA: TGCGCCAGCAGCTTGGAGGGACAGGGTACCGGGGAGCTGTTTTTT; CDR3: CASSLEGQGTGELFF
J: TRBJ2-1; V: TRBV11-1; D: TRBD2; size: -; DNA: TGTGCCAGCAGCTTTAGAGGGGGGACTAGCGGAATGGTGGGTGAGCAGTTCTTC; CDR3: CASSFRGGTSGMVGEQFF
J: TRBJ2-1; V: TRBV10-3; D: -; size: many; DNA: TGTGCCATCAGTGAGGGCGGCAGATTCTCCTACAATGAGCAGTTCTTC; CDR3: CAISEGGRFSYNEQFF
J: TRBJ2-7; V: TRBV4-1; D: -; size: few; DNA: TGCGCCAGCAGCCAAGAGAAGTCAGGGTCGGGCGAGCAGTACTTC; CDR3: CASSQEKSGSGEQYF